One sample yielded the 22 T cell receptor beta chains listed below, sequenced in a study of blood T cell repertoires in COVID-19. Only in-frame clones appear in the TCRdb table, and some are missing; sequencing was by immunoSEQ multiplex PCR. The sample includes some 69,000 clones, approximately 83% of them seen just once. Sequenced material: peripheral blood. These receptors were collected from an elderly man with active or convalescent COVID-19.

The chain couples TRBV7-2 to TRBJ2-7, with 12 bases that match TRBD2. There are 15 residues in the CDR3. J lost 3 bases, V lost 5 bases, and 5 bases had no gene match. Looked up from germline, CDR1 is SGHTA and CDR2 is FQGNSA. CDR3 bases: TGTGCCAGCAGCCCGCTAGCGGGAGGGCACTACGAGCAGTACTTC. Translating gives CASSPLAGGHYEQYF. The variable domain in full, completed from reference TRBV7-2 and TRBJ2-7, reads GAGVSQSPSNKVTEKGKDVELRCDPISGHTALYWYRQSLGQGLEFLIYFQGNSAPDKSGLPSDRFSAERTGGSVSTLTIQRTQQEDSAVYLCASSPLAGGHYEQYFGPGTRLTVT.

This chain connects TRBV11-2 to TRBJ2-2; 11 positions match TRBD2. Germline V gene sequence: CDR1 SGHAT, CDR2 FQNNGV. V lost 6 bases to trimming and J lost 0 bases; unmatched junction nucleotides: 3. The CDR3 covers 16 residues. The DNA for the CDR3 is TGTGCCAGCAGAGCTAGCGGGAGGTCGAACACCGGGGAGCTGTTTTTT. Residues: CASRASGRSNTGELFF.

J is TRBJ2-6 and V is TRBV2; no firm D call. In germline, CDR1 is SNHLY, CDR2 FYNNEI. V dropped 4 bases and J dropped 2 bases, with 3 bases sitting between them. The CDR3 has 13 amino acids. The CDR3 protein is CASSGAGANVLTF. The CDR3 DNA reads TGTGCCAGCAGTGGCGCTGGGGCCAACGTCCTGACTTTC.

The chain joins TRBV10-3 to TRBJ1-1; a weak D match, TRBD1 (6 bases). The CDR3 contains 14 residues. V lost 7 bases, J lost 2 bases, and 14 bases lay in between. Germline CDR1 is ENHRY and CDR2 is SYGVKD. The CDR3 nucleotides are TGTGCCATCAACAAACAGGGACCTAACACTGAAGCTTTCTTT. This sequence encodes CAINKQGPNTEAFF.

The chain combines TRBV6-5 with TRBJ2-2; D is unresolved. V was trimmed by 5 bases and J by 5 bases, leaving 6 bases between them. Germline values: CDR1 MNHEY, CDR2 SVGAGI. The CDR3 runs 12 residues. The CDR3 is CASSSPTGELFF. In DNA, the CDR3 is TGTGCCAGCAGTAGCCCAACCGGGGAGCTGTTTTTT.

The gene calls are TRBV2 and TRBJ2-5, with D unclear. The CDR3 runs 14 residues. V lost 2 bases and J 3 bases, leaving 10 bases between the germline ends. Germline assignment: CDR1 SNHLY and CDR2 FYNNEI. CDR3 nucleotides: TGTGCCAGCAGTGAATGGGCACTCAAAGAGACCCAGTACTTC. Residues: CASSEWALKETQYF.

The CDR3 reads CASSSGLEADTQYF. Written as DNA, the CDR3 is TGTGCCAGCAGTTCTGGACTAGAAGCAGATACGCAGTATTTT. J is TRBJ2-3 and V is TRBV6-6; 7 nucleotides align to TRBD2. CDR1 and CDR2 (germline): MNHNY, SVGAGI (reference sequence). V trimming: 4 bases; J trimming: 4 bases; junction bases outside the gene matches: 5. The CDR3 has 14 amino acids.

This chain uses TRBV2 with TRBJ2-2; 7 positions agree with TRBD1. Trimming cost V 9 bases and J 2 bases; bases outside gene matches: 9. The CDR3 contains 15 residues. CDR1 is SNHLY and CDR2 is FYNNEI in the germline V gene. This CDR3 reads CARTIGTANTGELFF. The CDR3 region has the DNA TGTGCCAGAACAATAGGGACAGCAAACACCGGGGAGCTGTTTTTT.

The chain links TRBV27 to TRBJ2-2; D not resolved. The CDR3 is 16 amino acids. Germline CDR1 and CDR2: MNHEY and SMNVEV (reference sequence). V shed 5 bases and J shed 0 bases, with 13 bases lying between them. In nucleotides, the CDR3 is TGTGCCAGCAGTCCTGGAGTACACACGAACACCGGGGAGCTGTTTTTT. Translation: CASSPGVHTNTGELFF.

The V gene is TRBV11-2, the J gene TRBJ2-5, with 7 bases that match TRBD2. The CDR3 length is 14 residues. Germline V lookup: CDR1 SGHAT, CDR2 FQNNGV. Trimming at V came to 5 bases and at J to 5 bases, leaving 8 bases not matched to a gene. In DNA, the CDR3 is TGTGCCAGCAGCCAGACTAGCTGGAGGGAGACCCAGTACTTC. This translates into CASSQTSWRETQYF.

V and J are TRBV10-1 and TRBJ2-3; 7 bases fit TRBD2. Germline V gene lookup returns CDR1 WNHNN and CDR2 SYGVQD (reference sequence). This CDR3 has 14 amino acids. V trimming: 0 bases; J trimming: 12 bases; junction bases outside the gene matches: 9. In nucleotides, the CDR3 is TGCGCCAGCAGTGAGTCGTTGCGGGGGATAGGACAGTATTTT. Translation gives CASSESLRGIGQYF.

The J gene is TRBJ2-1, the V gene TRBV5-1; 7 nucleotides line up with TRBD2. The V and J ends lost 4 bases and 5 bases, in that order; junction bases with no gene match: 12. This CDR3 region has 16 residues. The germline V gene encodes CDR1 SGHRS and CDR2 YFSETQ. The CDR3 loop is CASSPQGGAWDNEQFF. CDR3 nucleotides: TGCGCCAGCAGCCCCCAGGGAGGGGCTTGGGACAATGAGCAGTTCTTC. Drawing the rest from reference TRBV5-1 and TRBJ2-1, the complete variable domain is KAGVTQTPRYLIKTRGQQVTLSCSPISGHRSVSWYQQTPGQGLQFLFEYFSETQRNKGNFPGRFSGRQFSNSRSEMNVSTLELGDSALYLCASSPQGGAWDNEQFFGPGTRLTVL.

The V and J genes are TRBV28 and TRBJ1-2, with D tentatively TRBD1 (6 bases). The V gene lost 11 bases and the J gene lost 1 base, with 14 bases spanning the gap. This CDR3 comprises 13 residues. Germline V gene sequence: CDR1 MDHEN, CDR2 SYDVKM. Written as DNA, the CDR3 is TGTGCCGGCAACGACAGGAATAACTATGGCTACACCTTC. It translates to CAGNDRNNYGYTF.

The V call is TRBV10-3, the J call TRBJ2-1, with 15 positions matching TRBD2. The germline gives CDR1 ENHRY, CDR2 SYGVKD. The V gene end was trimmed by 6 bases and the J gene end by 0 bases; junction bases not matched to a gene: 12. The CDR3 spans 20 residues. CDR3 protein: CAIRTDTGLAGGNSYNEQFF. The CDR3 DNA follows: TGTGCCATCAGGACAGACACGGGACTAGCGGGAGGTAACTCCTACAATGAGCAGTTCTTC.

This chain joins TRBV13 and TRBJ2-5, with TRBD2 matching over 13 bases. The junction had 9 bases not matched to a gene; V was cut back by 5 bases and J by 3 bases. Germline assignment: CDR1 PRHDT and CDR2 FYEKMQ (reference sequence). The length of the CDR3 is 17 residues. CDR3 DNA sequence: TGTGCCAGCAGCGGAAGGACTAGCGGGGGCCAAAAAGAGACCCAGTACTTC. Translating gives CASSGRTSGGQKETQYF.

V is TRBV5-1 and J is TRBJ1-1, with 11 bases identical to TRBD1. Germline CDR1 is SGHRS and CDR2 is YFSETQ. V trimming: 4 bases; J trimming: 8 bases; junction bases outside the gene matches: 7. The length of the CDR3 is 14 residues. This CDR3 reads CASSARTGGEEAFF. DNA for the CDR3: TGCGCCAGCAGCGCCAGGACAGGGGGCGAAGAAGCTTTCTTT.

The genes are TRBV4-2 and TRBJ2-3; possible D gene TRBD1, 6 bases. Germline lookup yields CDR1 LGHNA and CDR2 YNFKEQ. Trimming cost V 2 bases and J 2 bases, with 20 bases left between them. This CDR3 has 18 residues. The CDR3 DNA reads as TGTGCCAGCAGCCAAAGAACCCAGGGAATGGGGGCCACAGATACGCAGTATTTT. It codes for CASSQRTQGMGATDTQYF.

The chain combines TRBV28 with TRBJ1-1; 8 bases are shared with TRBD1. CDR1 is MDHEN, CDR2 SYDVKM, per germline. J gave up 11 bases and V 4 bases, and 12 bases lay outside the gene matches. CDR3 length equals 14 residues. CDR3 nucleotide sequence: TGTGCCAGCAGTTCTCAGGGGGCGCGAGTGGAGGCTTTCTTT. Protein sequence: CASSSQGARVEAFF.

This clone is a singleton in its sample. The rearrangement links TRBV30 to TRBJ1-6, with 10 bases aligning to TRBD1. This CDR3 region has 16 residues. The junction had 8 bases not matched to a gene; V was cut back by 0 bases and J by 9 bases. Per the germline V gene, CDR1 is GTSNPN and CDR2 is SVGIG (reference sequence). CDR3 coding DNA: TGTGCCTGGAGTGTACCGGGACAGGGGAGGATTTCACCCCTCCACTTT. It encodes CAWSVPGQGRISPLHF.

This clone was observed a few times. J is TRBJ2-1 and V is TRBV2; TRBD2 agrees at 12 bases. Germline V lookup: CDR1 SNHLY, CDR2 FYNNEI. The J segment lost 4 bases and the V segment lost 7 bases, leaving 8 bases of the junction unmatched. The CDR3 spans 16 residues. CDR3 nucleotide sequence: TGTGCCAGCACTAGCGGGGGGGCTGGTTGGTACAATGAGCAGTTCTTC. Its translation: CASTSGGAGWYNEQFF.

The J gene is TRBJ1-3, the V gene TRBV28; D uncertain. Trimming removed 6 bases from V and 0 bases from J, with 12 bases in between. There are 15 residues in the CDR3. The germline gives CDR1 MDHEN, CDR2 SYDVKM. The CDR3 bases are TGTGCCAGCAGCCCCCCCGCAGGCTCTGGAAACACCATATATTTT. Residues: CASSPPAGSGNTIYF.

This chain links TRBV10-3 with TRBJ2-7; D uncertain. V lost 0 bases, J lost 9 bases, and 12 bases lay in between. The CDR3 is 13 amino acids. Per germline, CDR1 ENHRY and CDR2 SYGVKD. CDR3 loop: CAISESEKLGQYF. CDR3 in DNA: TGTGCCATCAGTGAGTCGGAGAAACTGGGGCAGTACTTC.